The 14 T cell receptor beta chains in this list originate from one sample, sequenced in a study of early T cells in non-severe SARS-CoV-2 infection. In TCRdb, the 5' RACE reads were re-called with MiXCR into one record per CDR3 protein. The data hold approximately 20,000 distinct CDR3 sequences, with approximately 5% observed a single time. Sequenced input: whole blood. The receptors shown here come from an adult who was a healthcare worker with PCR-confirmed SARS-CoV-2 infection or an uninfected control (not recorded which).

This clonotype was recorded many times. The DNA of the CDR3 is TGTGCCAGCAGTAAGGAGGATGAAAAACTGTTTTTT. It encodes CASSKEDEKLFF. The chain uses TRBV12-3 or TRBV12-4 and TRBJ1-4; D is ambiguous. With 5 bases removed from V and 6 bases from J, the gap between germline ends came to 7 bases. The CDR3 contains 12 residues.

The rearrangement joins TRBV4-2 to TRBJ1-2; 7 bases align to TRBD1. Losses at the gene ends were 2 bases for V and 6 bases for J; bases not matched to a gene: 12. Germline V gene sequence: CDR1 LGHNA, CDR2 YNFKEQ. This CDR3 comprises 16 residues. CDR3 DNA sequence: TGTGCCAGCAGCCAAAGGGGGCTATTAAGCGAGGATGGCTACACCTTC. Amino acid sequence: CASSQRGLLSEDGYTF.

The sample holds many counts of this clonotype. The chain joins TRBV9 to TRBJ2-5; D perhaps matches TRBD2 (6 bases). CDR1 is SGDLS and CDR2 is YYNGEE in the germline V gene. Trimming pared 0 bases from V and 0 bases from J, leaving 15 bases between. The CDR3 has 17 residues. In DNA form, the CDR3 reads TGTGCCAGCAGCGTAGTTGGCGGGGTCCCGTACCAAGAGACCCAGTACTTC. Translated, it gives CASSVVGGVPYQETQYF.

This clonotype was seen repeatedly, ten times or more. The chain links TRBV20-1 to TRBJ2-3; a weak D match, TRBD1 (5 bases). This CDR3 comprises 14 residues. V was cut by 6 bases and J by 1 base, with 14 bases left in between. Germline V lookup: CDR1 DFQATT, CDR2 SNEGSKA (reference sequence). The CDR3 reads CSATRVRGTDTQYF. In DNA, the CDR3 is TGCAGTGCCACCAGGGTACGCGGCACAGATACGCAGTATTTT.

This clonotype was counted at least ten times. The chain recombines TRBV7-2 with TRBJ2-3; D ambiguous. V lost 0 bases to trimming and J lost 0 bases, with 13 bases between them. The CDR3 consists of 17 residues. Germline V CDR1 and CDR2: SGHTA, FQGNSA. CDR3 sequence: CASSLALTRPSTDTQYF. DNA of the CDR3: TGTGCCAGCAGCTTAGCGCTAACGAGACCTAGCACAGATACGCAGTATTTT.

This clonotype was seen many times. CDR3 protein: CASTPGQGHEFF. The CDR3 nucleotides read TGTGCCAGCACCCCAGGACAGGGACATGAGTTCTTC. The rearrangement uses TRBV27 and TRBJ2-1; 8 bases agree with TRBD1. Germline V gene sequence: CDR1 MNHEY, CDR2 SMNVEV (reference sequence). V was clipped by 7 bases and J by 14 bases; unmatched bases: 10. The CDR3 runs 12 residues.

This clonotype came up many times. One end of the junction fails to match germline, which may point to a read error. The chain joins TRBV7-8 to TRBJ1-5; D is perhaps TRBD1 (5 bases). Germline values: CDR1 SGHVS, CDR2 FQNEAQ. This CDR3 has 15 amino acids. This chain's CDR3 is CASSRGTASIQPQHF. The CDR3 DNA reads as TGTGCCAGCAGCCGTGGGACGGCCAGCATTCAGCCCCAGCATTTT. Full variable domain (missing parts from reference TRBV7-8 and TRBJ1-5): GAGVSQSPRYKVAKRGQDVALRCDPISGHVSLFWYQQALGQGPEFLTYFQNEAQLDKSGLPSDRFFAERPEGSVSTLKIQRTQQEDSAVYLCASSRGTASIQPQHFGDGTRLSIL.

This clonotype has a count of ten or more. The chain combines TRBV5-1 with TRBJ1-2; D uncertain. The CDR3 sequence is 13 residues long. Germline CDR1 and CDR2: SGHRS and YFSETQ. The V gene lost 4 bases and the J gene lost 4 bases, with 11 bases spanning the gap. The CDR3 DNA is TGCGCCAGCAGCCCCGACGGCAGCTATGGCTACACCTTC. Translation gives CASSPDGSYGYTF.

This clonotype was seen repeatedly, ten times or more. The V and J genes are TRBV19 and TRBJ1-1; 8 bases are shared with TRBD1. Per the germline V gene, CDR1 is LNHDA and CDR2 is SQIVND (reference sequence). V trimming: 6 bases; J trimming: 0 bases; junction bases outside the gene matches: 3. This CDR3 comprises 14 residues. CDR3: CASRGDRLNTEAFF. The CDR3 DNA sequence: TGTGCCAGTAGGGGGGACAGGTTGAACACTGAAGCTTTCTTT.

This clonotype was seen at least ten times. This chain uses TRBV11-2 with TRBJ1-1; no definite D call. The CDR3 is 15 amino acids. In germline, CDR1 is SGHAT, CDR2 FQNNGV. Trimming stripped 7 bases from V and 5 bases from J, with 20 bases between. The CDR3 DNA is TGTGCCAGCAACGTTGACGGTCTCGCGTATACTGAAGCTTTCTTT. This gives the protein CASNVDGLAYTEAFF.

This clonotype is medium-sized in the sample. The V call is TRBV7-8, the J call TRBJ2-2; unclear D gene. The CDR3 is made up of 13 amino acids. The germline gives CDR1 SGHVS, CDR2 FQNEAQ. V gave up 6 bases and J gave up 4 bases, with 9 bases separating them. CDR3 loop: CASRATSTGELFF. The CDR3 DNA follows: TGTGCCAGCAGGGCTACATCCACCGGGGAGCTGTTTTTT.

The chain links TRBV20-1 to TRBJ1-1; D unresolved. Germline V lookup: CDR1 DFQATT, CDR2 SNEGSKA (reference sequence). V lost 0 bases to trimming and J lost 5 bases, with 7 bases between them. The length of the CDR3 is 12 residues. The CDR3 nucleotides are TGCAGTGCTAGAGACGGGAGAACTGAAGCTTTCTTT. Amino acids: CSARDGRTEAFF.

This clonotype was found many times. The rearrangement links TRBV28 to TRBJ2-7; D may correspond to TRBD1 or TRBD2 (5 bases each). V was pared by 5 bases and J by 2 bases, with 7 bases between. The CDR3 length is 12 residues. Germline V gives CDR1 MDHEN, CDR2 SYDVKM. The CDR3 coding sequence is TGTGCCAGCAGTGGGGACGCCTACGAGCAGTACTTC. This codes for CASSGDAYEQYF.

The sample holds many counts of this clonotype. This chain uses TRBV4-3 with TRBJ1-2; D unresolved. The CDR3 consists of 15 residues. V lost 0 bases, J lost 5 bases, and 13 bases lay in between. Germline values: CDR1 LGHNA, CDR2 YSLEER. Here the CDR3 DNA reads TGCGCCAGCAGCCAAGATCCTGCAGCCTCTTATGGCTACACCTTC. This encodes CASSQDPAASYGYTF.